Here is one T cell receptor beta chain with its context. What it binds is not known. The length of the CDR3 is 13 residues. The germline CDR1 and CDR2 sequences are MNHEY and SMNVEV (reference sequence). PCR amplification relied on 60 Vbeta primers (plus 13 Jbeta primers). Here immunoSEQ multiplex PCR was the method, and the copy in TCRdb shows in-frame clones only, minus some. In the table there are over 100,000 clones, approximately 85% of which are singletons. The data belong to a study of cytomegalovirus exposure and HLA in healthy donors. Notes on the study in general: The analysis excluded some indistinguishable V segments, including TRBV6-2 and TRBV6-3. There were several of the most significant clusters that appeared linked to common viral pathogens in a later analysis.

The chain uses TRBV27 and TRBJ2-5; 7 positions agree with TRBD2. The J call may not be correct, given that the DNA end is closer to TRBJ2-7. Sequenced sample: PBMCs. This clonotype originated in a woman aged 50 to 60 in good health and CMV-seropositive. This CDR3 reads CASSLREGNEQYF. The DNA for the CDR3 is TGTGCCAGCAGTTTAAGGGAGGGCAACGAGCAGTACTTC.